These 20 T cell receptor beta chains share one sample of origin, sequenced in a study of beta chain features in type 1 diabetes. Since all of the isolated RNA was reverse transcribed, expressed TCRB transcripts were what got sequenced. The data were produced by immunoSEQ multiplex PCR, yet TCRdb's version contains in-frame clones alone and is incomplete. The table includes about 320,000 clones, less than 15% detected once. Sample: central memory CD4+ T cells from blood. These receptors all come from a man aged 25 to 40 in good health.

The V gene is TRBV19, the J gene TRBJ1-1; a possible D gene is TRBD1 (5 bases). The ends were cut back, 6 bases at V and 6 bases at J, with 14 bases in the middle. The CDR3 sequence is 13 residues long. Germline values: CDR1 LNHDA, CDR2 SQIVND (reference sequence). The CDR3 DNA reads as TGTGCCAGTAGCACCAGGGTTTTTTCTGAAGCTTTCTTT. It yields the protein CASSTRVFSEAFF.

CDR3 protein: CSVEPLANEQFF. For the CDR3, the DNA is TGCAGCGTTGAACCCCTAGCGAATGAGCAGTTCTTC. The chain joins TRBV29-1 to TRBJ2-1; D is possibly TRBD2 (6 bases). This CDR3 is built from 12 residues. Germline lookup yields CDR1 SQVTM and CDR2 ANQGSEA. V was clipped by 2 bases and J by 7 bases, with 9 bases between them.

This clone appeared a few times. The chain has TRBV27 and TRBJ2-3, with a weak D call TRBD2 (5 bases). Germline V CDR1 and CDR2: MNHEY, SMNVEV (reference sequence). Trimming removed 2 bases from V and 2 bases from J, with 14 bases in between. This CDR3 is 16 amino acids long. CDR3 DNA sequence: TGTGCCAGCAGTTTAGGACTCCCGACCTACACAGATACGCAGTATTTT. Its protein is CASSLGLPTYTDTQYF.

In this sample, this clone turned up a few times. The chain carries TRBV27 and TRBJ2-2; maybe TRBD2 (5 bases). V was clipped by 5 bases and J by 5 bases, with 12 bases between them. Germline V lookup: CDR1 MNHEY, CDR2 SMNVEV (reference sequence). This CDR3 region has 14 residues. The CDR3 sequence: CASSLRALTGELFF. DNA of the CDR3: TGTGCCAGCAGTCTGAGGGCCTTAACCGGGGAGCTGTTTTTT.

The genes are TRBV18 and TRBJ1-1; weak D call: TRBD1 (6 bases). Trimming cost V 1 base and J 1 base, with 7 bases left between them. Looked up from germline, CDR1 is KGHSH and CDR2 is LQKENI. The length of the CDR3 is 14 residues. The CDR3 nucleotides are TGTGCCAGCTCACCACAGGGGGAGAACACTGAAGCTTTCTTT. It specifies CASSPQGENTEAFF. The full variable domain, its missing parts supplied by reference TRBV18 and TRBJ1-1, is NAGVMQNPRHLVRRRGQEARLRCSPMKGHSHVYWYRQLPEEGLKFMVYLQKENIIDESGMPKERFSAEFPKEGPSILRIQQVVRGDSAAYFCASSPQGENTEAFFGQGTRLTVV.

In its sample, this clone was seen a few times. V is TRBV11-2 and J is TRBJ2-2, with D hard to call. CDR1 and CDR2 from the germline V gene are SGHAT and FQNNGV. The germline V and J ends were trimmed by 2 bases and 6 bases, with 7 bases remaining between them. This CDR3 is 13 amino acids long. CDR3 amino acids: CASSLSRAGELFF. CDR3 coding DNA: TGTGCCAGCAGCTTAAGCAGAGCCGGGGAGCTGTTTTTT.

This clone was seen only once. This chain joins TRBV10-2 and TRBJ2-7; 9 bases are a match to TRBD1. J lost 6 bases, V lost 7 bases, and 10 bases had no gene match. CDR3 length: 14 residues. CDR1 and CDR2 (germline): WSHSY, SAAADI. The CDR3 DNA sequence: TGCGCCAGCAAGACGGGACAGGGAAGGGGCGAGCAGTACTTC. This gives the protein CASKTGQGRGEQYF.

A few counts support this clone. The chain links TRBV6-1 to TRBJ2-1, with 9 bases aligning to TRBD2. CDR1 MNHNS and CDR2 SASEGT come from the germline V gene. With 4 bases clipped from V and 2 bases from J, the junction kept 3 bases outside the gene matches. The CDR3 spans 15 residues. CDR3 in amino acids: CASSASGGPYNEQFF. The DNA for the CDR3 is TGTGCCAGCAGTGCCAGCGGGGGGCCCTACAATGAGCAGTTCTTC.

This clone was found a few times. The CDR3 DNA sequence: TGCGCCAGCAGCCCTGCTGGGAAGCTCTCTGGGGCCAACGTCCTGACTTTC. It codes for CASSPAGKLSGANVLTF. The chain couples TRBV4-3 to TRBJ2-6; D uncertain. The CDR3 loop spans 17 amino acids. Germline values: CDR1 LGHNA, CDR2 YSLEER. V lost 4 bases to trimming and J lost 0 bases, with 13 bases between them.

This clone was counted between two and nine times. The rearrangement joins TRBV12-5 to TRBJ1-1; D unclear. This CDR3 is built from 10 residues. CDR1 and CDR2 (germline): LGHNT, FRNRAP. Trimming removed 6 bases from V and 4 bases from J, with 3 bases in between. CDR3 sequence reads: CASGGTEAFF. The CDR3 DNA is TGTGCTAGTGGGGGCACTGAAGCTTTCTTT.

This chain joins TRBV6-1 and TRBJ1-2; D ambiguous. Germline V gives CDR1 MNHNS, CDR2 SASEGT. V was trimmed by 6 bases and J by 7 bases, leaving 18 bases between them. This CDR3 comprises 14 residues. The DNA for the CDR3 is TGTGCCAGCAGCCGAGCGACCGGAATTAGTGGCTACACCTTC. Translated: CASSRATGISGYTF.

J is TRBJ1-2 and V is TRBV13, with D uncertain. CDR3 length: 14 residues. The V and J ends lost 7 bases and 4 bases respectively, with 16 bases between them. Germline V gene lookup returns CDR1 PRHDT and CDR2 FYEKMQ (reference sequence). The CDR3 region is CASTIRARTYGYTF. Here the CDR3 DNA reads TGTGCCAGCACCATACGGGCCAGAACCTATGGCTACACCTTC.

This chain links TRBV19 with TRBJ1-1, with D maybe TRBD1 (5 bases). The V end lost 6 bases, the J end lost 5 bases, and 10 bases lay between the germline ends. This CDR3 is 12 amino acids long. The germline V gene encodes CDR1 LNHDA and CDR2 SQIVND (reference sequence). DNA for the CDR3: TGTGCCAGTAGGACCTCAGGGACTGAAGCTTTCTTT. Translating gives CASRTSGTEAFF.

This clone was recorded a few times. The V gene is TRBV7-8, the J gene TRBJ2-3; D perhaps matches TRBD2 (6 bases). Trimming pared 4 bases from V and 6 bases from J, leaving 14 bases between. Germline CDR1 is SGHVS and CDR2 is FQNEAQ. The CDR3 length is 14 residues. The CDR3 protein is CASSSGGMRDTQYF. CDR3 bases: TGTGCCAGCAGCTCCGGCGGGATGAGGGATACGCAGTATTTT. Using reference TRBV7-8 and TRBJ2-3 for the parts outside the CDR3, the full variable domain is GAGVSQSPRYKVAKRGQDVALRCDPISGHVSLFWYQQALGQGPEFLTYFQNEAQLDKSGLPSDRFFAERPEGSVSTLKIQRTQQEDSAVYLCASSSGGMRDTQYFGPGTRLTVL.

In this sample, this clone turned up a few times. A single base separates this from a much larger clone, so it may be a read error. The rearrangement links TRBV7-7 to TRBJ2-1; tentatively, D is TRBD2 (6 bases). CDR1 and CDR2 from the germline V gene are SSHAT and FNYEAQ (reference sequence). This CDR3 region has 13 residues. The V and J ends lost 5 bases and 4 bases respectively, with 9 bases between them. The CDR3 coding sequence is TGTGCCAGCAGCCGGGAGATATACAATGAGCAGTTCTTC. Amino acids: CASSREIYNEQFF.

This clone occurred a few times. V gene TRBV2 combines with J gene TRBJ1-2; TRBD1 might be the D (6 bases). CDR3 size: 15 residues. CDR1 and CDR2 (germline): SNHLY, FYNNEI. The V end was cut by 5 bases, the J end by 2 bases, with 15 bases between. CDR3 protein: CASSSGQFLNYGYTF. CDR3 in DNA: TGTGCCAGCAGTTCTGGACAGTTTTTGAACTATGGCTACACCTTC.

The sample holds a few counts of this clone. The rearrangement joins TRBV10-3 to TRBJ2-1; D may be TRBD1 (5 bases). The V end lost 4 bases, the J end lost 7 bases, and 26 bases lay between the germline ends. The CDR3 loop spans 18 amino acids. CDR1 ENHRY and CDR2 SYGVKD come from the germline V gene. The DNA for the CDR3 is TGTGCCATCAGTGGTATTAGCAGGCAGGGTGATTCAATGAATGAGCAGTTCTTC. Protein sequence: CAISGISRQGDSMNEQFF.

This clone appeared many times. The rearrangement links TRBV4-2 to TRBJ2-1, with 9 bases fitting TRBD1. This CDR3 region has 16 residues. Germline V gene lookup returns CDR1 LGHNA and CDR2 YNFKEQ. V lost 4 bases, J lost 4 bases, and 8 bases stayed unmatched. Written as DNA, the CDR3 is TGTGCCAGCAGCCTAGCTGTTGGACAGGGGTACAATGAGCAGTTCTTC. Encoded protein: CASSLAVGQGYNEQFF.

This CDR3 reads CAISDHSRGSMNTEAFF. The CDR3 DNA reads TGTGCCATCAGTGACCACTCTAGAGGGTCGATGAACACTGAAGCTTTCTTT. This sequence joins TRBV10-3 and TRBJ1-1; D not resolved. Germline-derived CDR1 and CDR2 are ENHRY and SYGVKD. Deletions cut 3 bases from V and 0 bases from J, with 17 bases between. The CDR3 totals 17 residues.

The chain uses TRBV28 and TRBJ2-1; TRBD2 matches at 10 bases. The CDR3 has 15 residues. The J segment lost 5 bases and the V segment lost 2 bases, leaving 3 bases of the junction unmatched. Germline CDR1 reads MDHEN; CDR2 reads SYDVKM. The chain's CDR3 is CASSLLAGADNEQFF. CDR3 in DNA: TGTGCCAGCAGTTTACTAGCGGGGGCCGACAATGAGCAGTTCTTC.